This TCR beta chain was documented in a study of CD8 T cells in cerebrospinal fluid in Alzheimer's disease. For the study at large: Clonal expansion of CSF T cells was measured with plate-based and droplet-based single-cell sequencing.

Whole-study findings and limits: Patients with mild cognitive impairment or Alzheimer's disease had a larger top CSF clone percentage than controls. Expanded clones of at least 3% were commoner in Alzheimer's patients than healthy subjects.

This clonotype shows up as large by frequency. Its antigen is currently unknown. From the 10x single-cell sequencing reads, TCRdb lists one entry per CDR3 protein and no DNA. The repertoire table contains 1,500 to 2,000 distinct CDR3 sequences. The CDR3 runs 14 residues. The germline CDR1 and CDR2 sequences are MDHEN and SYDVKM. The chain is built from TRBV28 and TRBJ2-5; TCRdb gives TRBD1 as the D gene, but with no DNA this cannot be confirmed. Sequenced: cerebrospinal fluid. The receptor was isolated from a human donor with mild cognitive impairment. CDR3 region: CASSSGTGAETQYF.